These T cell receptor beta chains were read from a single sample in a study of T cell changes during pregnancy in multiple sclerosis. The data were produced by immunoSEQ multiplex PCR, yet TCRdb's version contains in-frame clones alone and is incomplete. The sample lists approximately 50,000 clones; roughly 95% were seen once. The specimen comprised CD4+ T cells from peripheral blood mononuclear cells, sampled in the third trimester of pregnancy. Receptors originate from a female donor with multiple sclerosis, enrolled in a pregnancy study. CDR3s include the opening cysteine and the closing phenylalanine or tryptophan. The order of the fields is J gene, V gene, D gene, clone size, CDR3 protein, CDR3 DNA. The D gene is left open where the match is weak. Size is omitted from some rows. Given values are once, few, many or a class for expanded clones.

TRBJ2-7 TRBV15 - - CATSSGGASYEQYF TGTGCCACCAGCAGTGGAGGGGCCTCCTACGAGCAGTACTTC
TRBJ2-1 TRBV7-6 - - CASSSPLRSSYNEQFF TGTGCCAGCAGCTCCCCCCTCCGGAGCTCCTACAATGAGCAGTTCTTC
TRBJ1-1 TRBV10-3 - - CAISGQGFDTEAFF TGTGCCATCAGTGGGCAGGGATTCGACACTGAAGCTTTCTTT
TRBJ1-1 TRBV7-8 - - CASSLVGRAVEAFF TGTGCCAGCAGCTTAGTTGGCAGGGCTGTTGAAGCTTTCTTT
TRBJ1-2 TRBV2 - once CASTPTPTNYGYTF TGTGCCAGCACTCCTACTCCTACTAACTATGGCTACACCTTC
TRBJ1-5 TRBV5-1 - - CASSLSGTGSDQPQHF TGCGCCAGCAGCTTGTCGGGCACAGGTTCTGATCAGCCCCAGCATTTT
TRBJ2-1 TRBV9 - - CASSASGDPYNEQFF TGTGCCAGCAGCGCCTCAGGGGATCCCTACAATGAGCAGTTCTTC
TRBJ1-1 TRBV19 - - CAARLGANTEAFF TGTGCCGCGCGTTTAGGGGCGAACACTGAAGCTTTCTTT
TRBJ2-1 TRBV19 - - CASSMRNEQFF TGTGCCAGTAGTATGCGGAATGAGCAGTTCTTC
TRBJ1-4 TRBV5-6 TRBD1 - CASSLPGTGVGLDEKLFF TGTGCCAGCAGCTTGCCCGGGACAGGGGTGGGGTTGGATGAAAAACTGTTTTTT
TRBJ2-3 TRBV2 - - CASSNFRVSTDTQYF TGTGCCAGCAGTAACTTCAGGGTCAGCACAGATACGCAGTATTTT
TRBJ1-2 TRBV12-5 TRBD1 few CASGLVGRDRGNYGYTF TGTGCTAGTGGTTTGGTAGGTAGGGACAGGGGAAACTATGGCTACACCTTC
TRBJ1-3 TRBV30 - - CAWSGDGVLLGGNTIYF TGTGCCTGGAGTGGTGACGGGGTTCTTTTAGGAGGAAACACCATATATTTT
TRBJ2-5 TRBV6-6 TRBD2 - CASSRGLAGGQETQYF TGTGCCAGCAGCAGGGGGCTAGCGGGGGGGCAAGAGACCCAGTACTTC
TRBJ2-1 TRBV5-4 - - CASSYDIRGWQFF TGTGCCAGCAGCTATGATATAAGGGGTTGGCAGTTCTTC
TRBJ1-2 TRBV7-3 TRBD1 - CASSPSTGQGSYGYTF TGTGCCAGCAGCCCGAGCACTGGACAGGGAAGCTATGGCTACACCTTC
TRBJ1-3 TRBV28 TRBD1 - CASSTPETGAYTIYF TGTGCCAGCAGTACCCCCGAGACAGGGGCATACACCATATATTTT
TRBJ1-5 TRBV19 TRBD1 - CASSMTTGAYQPQHF TGTGCCAGTAGTATGACGACAGGGGCCTATCAGCCCCAGCATTTT
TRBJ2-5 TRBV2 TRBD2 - CASSSGREETQYF TGTGCCAGCTCTAGCGGGAGAGAGGAGACCCAGTACTTC
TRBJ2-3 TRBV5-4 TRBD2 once CASSLVGRVGTDTQYF TGTGCCAGCAGCTTGGTCGGGAGGGTGGGCACAGATACGCAGTATTTT
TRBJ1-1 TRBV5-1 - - CASSLALGNTEAFF TGCGCCAGCAGCTTAGCGTTAGGGAACACTGAAGCTTTCTTT
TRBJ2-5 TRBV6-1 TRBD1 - CASRQSGARGETQYF TGTGCCAGCAGACAATCCGGGGCCAGGGGGGAGACCCAGTACTTC
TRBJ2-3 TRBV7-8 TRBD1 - CASSPTGTVATDTQYF TGTGCCAGCAGCCCTACCGGGACAGTGGCGACAGATACGCAGTATTTT
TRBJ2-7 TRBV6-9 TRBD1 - CASSLGTGASYEQYF TGTGCCAGCAGTTTAGGGACAGGGGCATCCTACGAGCAGTACTTC
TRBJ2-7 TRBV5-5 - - CASTSTVSSYEQYF TGTGCCAGCACTTCGACAGTATCCTCCTACGAGCAGTACTTC
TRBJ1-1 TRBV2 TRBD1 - CASKMGQGLGNTEAFF TGTGCCAGCAAGATGGGACAGGGACTCGGGAACACTGAAGCTTTCTTT
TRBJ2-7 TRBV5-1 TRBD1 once CASRTGGKTSEQYF TGCGCCAGCAGAACAGGGGGCAAAACCTCCGAGCAGTACTTC
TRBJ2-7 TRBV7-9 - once CASSLGTEQYF TGTGCCAGCAGCTTGGGGACAGAGCAGTACTTC
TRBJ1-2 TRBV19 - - CASATENDYGYTF TGTGCCAGTGCGACAGAGAATGACTATGGCTACACCTTC
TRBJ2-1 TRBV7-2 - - CASSLRELPYNEQFF TGTGCCAGCAGCTTAAGGGAGCTCCCCTACAATGAGCAGTTCTTC
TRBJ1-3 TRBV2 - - CASSEAATPGNTIYF TGTGCCAGCAGTGAAGCGGCGACTCCTGGAAACACCATATATTTT
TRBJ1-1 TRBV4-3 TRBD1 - CASSHRGQYSEAFF TGCGCCAGCAGCCACAGGGGGCAATATAGTGAAGCTTTCTTT
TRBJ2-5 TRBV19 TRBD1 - CATIYRGTGETQYF TGTGCCACCATCTACAGGGGAACAGGGGAGACCCAGTACTTC
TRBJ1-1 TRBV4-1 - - CASSHPQGTGPEAFF TGCGCCAGCAGCCACCCCCAGGGGACGGGTCCTGAAGCTTTCTTT
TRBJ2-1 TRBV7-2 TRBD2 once CASSLLAGFSYNEQFF TGTGCCAGCAGCCTTCTAGCGGGGTTCTCCTACAATGAGCAGTTCTTC
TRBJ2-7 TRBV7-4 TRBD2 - CASSLEGRDRYSYEQYF TGTGCCAGCAGCTTAGAAGGGAGGGACCGGTACTCCTACGAGCAGTACTTC
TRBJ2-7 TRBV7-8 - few CASSLDTVSRYF TGTGCCAGCAGCTTAGATACTGTCTCCCGGTACTTC
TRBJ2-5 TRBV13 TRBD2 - CASSSSGLGGVETQYF TGTGCCAGCAGCTCCTCGGGACTAGGAGGGGTAGAGACCCAGTACTTC
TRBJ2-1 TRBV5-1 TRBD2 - CASSGGQTSGSNEQFF TGCGCCAGCAGCGGGGGGCAGACTAGCGGATCCAATGAGCAGTTCTTC
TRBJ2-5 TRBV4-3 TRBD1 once CASSQGQGFGETQYF TGCGCCAGCAGCCAGGGACAGGGATTTGGTGAGACCCAGTACTTC
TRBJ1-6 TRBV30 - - CAWSFSGRGSPLHF TGTGCCTGGAGCTTCTCTGGAAGGGGATCACCCCTCCACTTT
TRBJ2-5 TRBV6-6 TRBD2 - CASSYEVAGVSETQYF TGTGCCAGCAGTTACGAGGTAGCGGGGGTTTCAGAGACCCAGTACTTC
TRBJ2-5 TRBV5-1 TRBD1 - CASSLGDRGLGQETQYF TGCGCCAGCAGCTTGGGGGACAGGGGATTGGGGCAAGAGACCCAGTACTTC
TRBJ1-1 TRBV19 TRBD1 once CASSITGVDTEAFF TGTGCCAGTAGTATAACAGGGGTTGACACTGAAGCTTTCTTT